This record looks at one T cell receptor beta chain sequence and its context. Other DNA sequences within the sample encode an identical CDR3. The genomic DNA of each subset was split evenly across several immunoSEQ plates. Generated by immunoSEQ multiplex PCR, the TCRdb table keeps only in-frame clones and is missing some. The table lists 2 million to 3 million clones, 80% to 95% of them singletons. This sample is drawn from a study of shared clonotypes between healthy human individuals. Study summary: Donors had three CD4 naive, three CD4 memory, two CD8 naive and one CD8 memory plate apiece.

This receptor was taken from a man aged 18 to 29 in good health. Some clones in this sample may be carry-over from other donors' samples. Sequencing used naive CD4+ T cells from PBMCs. Indicated subset: CD45RA+ positively selected.

This chain's CDR3 is CASSPRRSGNTIYF. The CDR3 nucleotides are TGTGCCAGCAGCCCCAGGCGCTCTGGAAACACCATATATTTT. The chain employs TRBV7-2 and TRBJ1-3; D is unclear. This CDR3 spans 14 amino acids. Trimming removed 5 bases at V and 0 bases at J, with 8 bases between. Germline V gene lookup returns CDR1 SGHTA and CDR2 FQGNSA.